The T cell receptor beta chain under discussion was sequenced for a study of cytomegalovirus exposure and HLA in healthy donors. Primers for the PCR totalled 60 Vbeta and 13 Jbeta. Only in-frame clones appear in the TCRdb table, and some are missing; sequencing was by immunoSEQ multiplex PCR. Among more than 85,000 clones listed, over 70% were seen once. This CDR3 is built from 15 residues. From germline, CDR1 is SEHNR and CDR2 FQNEAQ (reference sequence). Trimming removed 1 base from V and 2 bases from J, with 12 bases in between. The chain links TRBV7-9 to TRBJ2-7, with a weak D call TRBD2 (5 bases). The specimen was PBMCs. The receptor comes from a woman aged 40 to 50 in good health and CMV-seropositive. The DNA of the CDR3 is TGTGCCAGCAGCTTAGGAATCGGGGAAACCTACGAGCAGTACTTC. Translation gives CASSLGIGETYEQYF.